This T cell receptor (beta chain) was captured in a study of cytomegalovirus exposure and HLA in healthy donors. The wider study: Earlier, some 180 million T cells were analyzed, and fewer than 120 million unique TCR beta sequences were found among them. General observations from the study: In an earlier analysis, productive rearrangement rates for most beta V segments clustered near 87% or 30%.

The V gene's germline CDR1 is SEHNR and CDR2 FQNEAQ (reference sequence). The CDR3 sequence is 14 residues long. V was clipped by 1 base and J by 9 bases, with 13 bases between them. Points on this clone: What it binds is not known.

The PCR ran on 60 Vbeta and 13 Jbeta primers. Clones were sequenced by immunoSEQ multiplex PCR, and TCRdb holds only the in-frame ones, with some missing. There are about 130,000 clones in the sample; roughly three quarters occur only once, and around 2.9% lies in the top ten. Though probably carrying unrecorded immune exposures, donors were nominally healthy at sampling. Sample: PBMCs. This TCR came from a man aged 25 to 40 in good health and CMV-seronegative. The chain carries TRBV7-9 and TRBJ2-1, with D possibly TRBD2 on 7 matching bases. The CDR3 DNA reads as TGTGCCAGCAGCTTAGTGGGGGGGCGCCCTGAGCAGTTCTTC. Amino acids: CASSLVGGRPEQFF.